This paragraph covers one T cell receptor beta chain sequence. The germline V gene has CDR1 ENHRY and CDR2 SYGVKD. V lost 8 bases and J 5 bases, leaving 21 bases between the germline ends. The CDR3 runs 15 residues. Several immunoSEQ plates held equal portions of the genomic DNA taken from each subset. The protocol was immunoSEQ multiplex PCR, while the TCRdb copy is restricted to in-frame clones and leaves out a portion. The table includes 850,000 to 1,200,000 clones, around 74% detected once. The entry originates in a study of shared clonotypes between healthy human individuals. The sequence came from a man aged 18 to 29 in good health. V and J are TRBV10-3 and TRBJ1-2, with D maybe TRBD1 (6 bases). Sequencing was done on a sample of memory CD4+ T cells sorted from blood. The sample's subset: CD45RA-negative fraction. CDR3 amino acids: CAIVAGLYQGYGYTF. The CDR3, as DNA: TGTGCCATCGTGGCAGGGCTCTACCAGGGGTATGGCTACACCTTC.